This T cell receptor (beta chain) is from a study of shared clonotypes between healthy human individuals. The study, taken as a whole, reports: It was observed that about 5% of naive CD4 clonotypes were shared across several donors. Sorted-subset samples were not fully sequenced, rarefaction indicated.

The assay used deep level. Repertoires were generated with immunoSEQ multiplex PCR, while TCRdb's copy carries only in-frame clones and drops some. Among about 2 million clones listed, roughly 94% were seen once. Of note for this clone: What it binds is unknown.

All donors qualified as healthy HIV-negative adults and had experienced no recent acute infections or vaccinations. Per germline, CDR1 KGHSH and CDR2 LQKENI. The CDR3 consists of 15 residues. V shed 3 bases, J shed 5 bases, and the junction held 8 bases outside the gene matches. The chain couples TRBV18 to TRBJ2-5, with 8 positions matching TRBD2. This TCR was recovered from a man between 18 and 29 years old in good health. Sequenced sample: naive CD4+ T cells sorted from blood. Subset specified: CD45RA+ positively selected. The CDR3: CASSPGSGAGETQYF. CDR3 DNA sequence: TGTGCCAGCTCACCGGGTAGCGGGGCCGGGGAGACCCAGTACTTC. Full variable domain (outside the CDR3, taken from reference TRBV18 and TRBJ2-5): NAGVMQNPRHLVRRRGQEARLRCSPMKGHSHVYWYRQLPEEGLKFMVYLQKENIIDESGMPKERFSAEFPKEGPSILRIQQVVRGDSAAYFCASSPGSGAGETQYFGPGTRLLVL.